This passage covers 27 T cell receptor beta chains from one sample sequenced in a study of blood T cell repertoires in COVID-19 (dated by TCRdb to 2020 to 2022). Library preparation used the immunoSEQ multiplex PCR assay. Entries here come from immuneACCESS through TCRdb and include only in-frame sequences with V and J called. Some clones fail to appear in such tables; in the studies checked, an unresolved V gene covers under half of the shortfall, and the cause of the remainder is unknown. For this sample there are 160,000 or so clones; 82% appear just once. About 8% of the sample is in the top ten clones. Sequencing input: peripheral blood. The receptors shown here come from a woman between 65 and 79 years old with acute or convalescent COVID-19.

V gene TRBV3-1 (or the pseudogene TRBV3-2) combines with J gene TRBJ2-3; D remains unclear. This CDR3 has 12 residues. Germline CDR1 and CDR2: LGHDT and YNNKEL (reference sequence). Trimming pared 6 bases from V and 2 bases from J, leaving 6 bases between. The CDR3: CASRRNTDTQYF. In DNA, the CDR3 is TGTGCCAGCAGGCGGAACACAGATACGCAGTATTTT.

This chain links TRBV7-2 with TRBJ1-3; D gene uncertain. Trimming took off 2 bases at V and 0 bases at J, with 8 bases between the two ends. Germline V gene lookup returns CDR1 SGHTA and CDR2 FQGNSA. CDR3 length: 15 amino acids. As DNA, the CDR3 is TGTGCCAGCAGCTTACGGGGTAGCTCTGGAAACACCATATATTTT. Amino acid sequence: CASSLRGSSGNTIYF. Variable domain in full (rest from reference TRBV7-2 and TRBJ1-3): GAGVSQSPSNKVTEKGKDVELRCDPISGHTALYWYRQSLGQGLEFLIYFQGNSAPDKSGLPSDRFSAERTGGSVSTLTIQRTQQEDSAVYLCASSLRGSSGNTIYFGEGSWLTVV.

This clone is a singleton in its sample. The chain couples TRBV29-1 to TRBJ1-5; 11 nucleotides line up with TRBD1. Trimming at V came to 4 bases and at J to 4 bases, leaving 3 bases not matched to a gene. The CDR3 sequence is 14 residues long. Germline CDR1 reads SQVTM; CDR2 reads ANQGSEA. CDR3 in amino acids: CSVGGQGANQPQHF. Here the CDR3 DNA reads TGCAGCGTTGGTGGACAGGGGGCGAATCAGCCCCAGCATTTT.

The chain joins TRBV7-8 to TRBJ2-1, with 11 bases matching TRBD2. With 3 bases clipped from V and 0 bases from J, the junction kept 13 bases outside the gene matches. Germline V gene sequence: CDR1 SGHVS, CDR2 FQNEAQ. The CDR3 spans 20 residues. CDR3 DNA sequence: TGTGCCAGCAGCTTGGGGGTAGGACTAGCGGGCGATAGCTCCTACAATGAGCAGTTCTTC. Translated, it gives CASSLGVGLAGDSSYNEQFF.

The gene calls are TRBV5-1 and TRBJ2-7; TRBD1 agrees at 7 bases. V trimming: 3 bases; J trimming: 5 bases; junction bases outside the gene matches: 5. Germline CDR1 reads SGHRS; CDR2 reads YFSETQ. This CDR3 is 13 amino acids long. CDR3: CASSSGQTNEQYF. The CDR3 nucleotides are TGCGCCAGCAGCTCGGGACAGACTAACGAGCAGTACTTC.

The gene calls are TRBV27 and TRBJ2-1; 9 positions match TRBD2. J lost 12 bases, V lost 3 bases, and 3 bases had no gene match. This CDR3 is built from 12 residues. Germline CDR1 and CDR2: MNHEY and SMNVEV (reference sequence). CDR3: CASSFSGRGQFF. The CDR3 coding sequence is TGTGCCAGCAGTTTTAGCGGGAGAGGGCAGTTCTTC.

The rearrangement joins TRBV6-2 or TRBV6-3 to TRBJ2-1, with D tentatively TRBD1 (6 bases). The CDR3 loop spans 17 amino acids. Per the germline V gene, CDR1 is MNHEY and CDR2 is SVGEGT. V was shortened by 5 bases and J by 2 bases, with 19 bases between the two germline ends. The CDR3: CASSGIGTGLPYNEQFF. The CDR3 coding sequence is TGTGCCAGCAGTGGCATCGGAACAGGGTTACCCTACAATGAGCAGTTCTTC.

V and J are TRBV7-2 and TRBJ1-2, with 8 bases that match TRBD1. Germline CDR1 is SGHTA and CDR2 is FQGNSA. CDR3 size: 16 residues. Trimming removed 1 base from V and 2 bases from J; junction bases left unmatched: 6. CDR3 amino acids: CASSLGGTGHNYGYTF. In nucleotides, the CDR3 is TGTGCCAGCAGCTTAGGGGGGACAGGCCACAACTATGGCTACACCTTC. The whole variable domain, filled in from reference TRBV7-2 and TRBJ1-2, reads GAGVSQSPSNKVTEKGKDVELRCDPISGHTALYWYRQSLGQGLEFLIYFQGNSAPDKSGLPSDRFSAERTGGSVSTLTIQRTQQEDSAVYLCASSLGGTGHNYGYTFGSGTRLTVV.

This clone was observed a handful of times. The V gene is TRBV14, the J gene TRBJ1-1, with TRBD1 as a possible D gene (5 bases). The CDR3 spans 15 residues. CDR1 is SGHDN, CDR2 FVKESK, per germline. The V gene lost 1 base and the J gene lost 4 bases, with 13 bases spanning the gap. CDR3 loop: CASSQAGGLATEAFF. CDR3 DNA sequence: TGTGCCAGCAGCCAAGCCGGGGGGTTGGCCACTGAAGCTTTCTTT.

This clone showed up just once. This chain uses TRBV20-1 with TRBJ2-3, with D tentatively TRBD2 (5 bases). The CDR3 covers 15 residues. Germline V gene sequence: CDR1 DFQATT, CDR2 SNEGSKA (reference sequence). V lost 6 bases, J lost 1 base, and 17 bases lay in between. The CDR3 bases are TGCAGTGCCAGTGGTCCGGGGAGCGGCACAGATACGCAGTATTTT. Residues: CSASGPGSGTDTQYF.

The chain couples TRBV18 to TRBJ1-2, with D uncertain. The CDR3 totals 13 residues. Trimming pared 2 bases from V and 6 bases from J, leaving 10 bases between. Germline CDR1 and CDR2: KGHSH and LQKENI. This CDR3 is CASSPLGGDGYTF. CDR3 coding DNA: TGTGCCAGCTCACCATTAGGCGGGGATGGCTACACCTTC.

This clone came up once. The chain couples TRBV19 to TRBJ2-1, with 11 bases lining up with TRBD2. V shed 4 bases and J 4 bases; nucleotides not matched to a gene: 3. Germline-derived CDR1 and CDR2 are LNHDA and SQIVND (reference sequence). The CDR3 has 15 residues. CDR3 in amino acids: CASSNRLAGYNEQFF. As DNA, the CDR3 is TGTGCCAGTAGTAACCGACTAGCGGGATACAATGAGCAGTTCTTC. Full variable domain (rest looked up from reference TRBV19 and TRBJ2-1): DGGITQSPKYLFRKEGQNVTLSCEQNLNHDAMYWYRQDPGQGLRLIYYSQIVNDFQKGDIAEGYSVSREKKESFPLTVTSAQKNPTAFYLCASSNRLAGYNEQFFGPGTRLTVL.

The V call is TRBV4-3, the J call TRBJ1-5; 7 bases fit TRBD1. The CDR3 runs to 15 residues. The V segment lost 0 bases and the J segment 5 bases; nucleotides outside the gene matches: 4. The V gene's germline CDR1 is LGHNA and CDR2 YSLEER. CDR3 sequence: CASSQEDRSHQPQHF. The DNA for the CDR3 is TGCGCCAGCAGCCAAGAGGACAGGAGTCATCAGCCCCAGCATTTT.

V usage is TRBV21-1 and J usage is TRBJ1-2; the table's D gene call, TRBD1, was not cross checked with the DNA. TRBV21-1 is termed a pseudogene. This CDR3 contains 16 residues. Written as DNA, the CDR3 is TGTGCCAGCAGCAAAGAGGGGGACAGGGGGCCCTATGGCTACACCTTC. Residues: CASSKEGDRGPYGYTF.

This chain uses TRBV2 with TRBJ1-6; perhaps TRBD1 as D (6 bases). This CDR3 contains 15 residues. Trimming removed 4 bases at V and 7 bases at J, with 14 bases between. Germline V gene data show CDR1 as SNHLY and CDR2 as FYNNEI. The DNA of the CDR3 is TGTGCCAGCAGTGTCTCGCGGACAGCGAATTCACCCCTCCACTTT. This gives the protein CASSVSRTANSPLHF.

The chain carries TRBV4-1 and TRBJ2-1, with 9 bases matching TRBD2. The CDR3 runs to 17 residues. With 0 bases clipped from V and 0 bases from J, the junction kept 3 bases outside the gene matches. Germline assignment: CDR1 MGHRA and CDR2 YSYEKL. CDR3 protein: CASSQDSRGGSYNEQFF. The DNA for the CDR3 is TGCGCCAGCAGCCAAGATTCGCGGGGGGGCTCCTACAATGAGCAGTTCTTC.

The chain recombines TRBV4-3 with TRBJ2-7; 8 positions match TRBD1. Germline V gene lookup returns CDR1 LGHNA and CDR2 YSLEER. J lost 6 bases, V lost 4 bases, and 20 bases had no gene match. The CDR3 spans 18 residues. The CDR3 DNA sequence: TGCGCCAGCAGCCGGCTACGGTGGGGACAGGAGCGGATCTGCGAGCAGTACTTC. Its protein is CASSRLRWGQERICEQYF.

The rearrangement uses TRBV28 and TRBJ2-7, with TRBD2 matching 9 bases. The length of the CDR3 is 19 residues. Germline V lookup: CDR1 MDHEN, CDR2 SYDVKM. J lost 0 bases, V lost 6 bases, and 18 bases had no gene match. The CDR3 region has the DNA TGTGCCAGCAGCAACCTACCGGGTTTGCGGGGGGGCTCCTCCTACGAGCAGTACTTC. Protein sequence: CASSNLPGLRGGSSYEQYF. Supplemented by reference TRBV28 and TRBJ2-7, the full variable domain reads DVKVTQSSRYLVKRTGEKVFLECVQDMDHENMFWYRQDPGLGLRLIYFSYDVKMKEKGDIPEGYSVSREKKERFSLILESASTNQTSMYLCASSNLPGLRGGSSYEQYFGPGTRLTVT.

This clone appeared a single time. The gene calls are TRBV5-8 and TRBJ2-1, with 7 nucleotides matching TRBD2. This CDR3 comprises 17 residues. Germline V gene lookup returns CDR1 SGHTS and CDR2 YDEGEE. The J segment lost 0 bases and the V segment lost 4 bases, leaving 10 bases of the junction unmatched. CDR3 protein: CASSLVTTSASYNEQFF. The CDR3 region has the DNA TGTGCCAGCAGCCTCGTTACTACTAGCGCCTCCTACAATGAGCAGTTCTTC.

This clone occurred a few times. V gene TRBV29-1 combines with J gene TRBJ2-4, with D possibly TRBD1 on 6 matching bases. The V gene lost 6 bases and the J gene lost 5 bases, with 14 bases spanning the gap. The CDR3 has 13 residues. Germline V lookup: CDR1 SQVTM, CDR2 ANQGSEA. The CDR3 loop is CSVLRGVQNIQYF. The CDR3 DNA reads TGCAGCGTCCTCAGGGGAGTCCAAAACATTCAGTACTTC.

V gene TRBV19 combines with J gene TRBJ2-1, with 9 bases that match TRBD2. Germline lookup yields CDR1 LNHDA and CDR2 SQIVND (reference sequence). The CDR3 is 15 residues long. After removal of 5 bases from V and 4 bases from J, the junction contained 6 bases not matched to a gene. The CDR3 reads CASSPAGGIYNEQFF. The CDR3 DNA reads as TGTGCCAGTAGTCCTGCGGGAGGGATTTACAATGAGCAGTTCTTC.

This chain connects TRBV11-2 to TRBJ1-1; 7 nucleotides line up with TRBD1. The CDR3 totals 15 residues. Germline V gene sequence: CDR1 SGHAT, CDR2 FQNNGV. The V gene end was trimmed by 1 base and the J gene end by 3 bases; junction bases not matched to a gene: 5. The CDR3 coding sequence is TGTGCCAGCAGCTTAGTTATCCAGGGGGACACTGAAGCTTTCTTT. Encoded protein: CASSLVIQGDTEAFF.

In this sample, this clone turned up once. The CDR3 spells CASSGQGYVDTQYF. Written as DNA, the CDR3 is TGTGCCAGCAGCGGTCAGGGATACGTAGATACGCAGTATTTT. V usage is TRBV9 and J usage is TRBJ2-3; D perhaps matches TRBD1 (5 bases). The V gene's germline CDR1 is SGDLS and CDR2 YYNGEE. Trimming shortened V by 3 bases and J by 5 bases, and 13 bases separated the two germline ends. The CDR3 has 14 residues.

The CDR3 reads CASSTLNHGYTF. The CDR3 DNA follows: TGTGCCAGTAGTACTCTAAACCATGGCTACACCTTC. The gene calls are TRBV19 and TRBJ1-2; D unresolved. The CDR3 extends over 12 amino acids. Germline CDR1 LNHDA, CDR2 SQIVND (reference sequence). V lost 4 bases to trimming and J lost 6 bases, with 9 bases between them.

This clone appeared many times. The chain uses TRBV28 and TRBJ1-5; D unresolved. Germline V lookup: CDR1 MDHEN, CDR2 SYDVKM. CDR3 length equals 15 residues. The germline V and J ends were trimmed by 4 bases and 4 bases, with 14 bases remaining between them. This chain's CDR3 is CASSSLPGPNQPQHF. CDR3 coding DNA: TGTGCCAGCAGTTCCCTGCCGGGTCCAAATCAGCCCCAGCATTTT. Using reference TRBV28 and TRBJ1-5 for the parts outside the CDR3, the full variable domain is DVKVTQSSRYLVKRTGEKVFLECVQDMDHENMFWYRQDPGLGLRLIYFSYDVKMKEKGDIPEGYSVSREKKERFSLILESASTNQTSMYLCASSSLPGPNQPQHFGDGTRLSIL.

The V gene is TRBV5-6, the J gene TRBJ1-1; D unclear. The V gene lost 4 bases and the J gene lost 1 base, with 8 bases spanning the gap. Looked up from germline, CDR1 is SGHDT and CDR2 is YYEEEE. This CDR3 has 13 residues. The DNA for the CDR3 is TGTGCCAGCAGCCGTGCAGGGAACACTGAAGCTTTCTTT. It codes for CASSRAGNTEAFF.

The CDR3 sequence is CASSAGTKVSADTQYF. The CDR3 nucleotides are TGTGCCAGCAGCGCCGGGACTAAGGTCTCCGCAGATACGCAGTATTTT. V usage is TRBV9 and J usage is TRBJ2-3; 7 bases are shared with TRBD2. CDR1 is SGDLS, CDR2 YYNGEE, per germline. The CDR3 consists of 16 residues. V dropped 3 bases and J dropped 4; count of bases not matched to a gene: 11.